Listed below are T cell receptor beta chains from one sample, sequenced in a study of blood T cell repertoires in COVID-19. Sequenced by immunoSEQ multiplex PCR; TCRdb stores in-frame clones only, minus some. The data show just over 80,000 clones, 81% seen once. The sequenced sample was peripheral blood. These receptor sequences come from a man older than 75 with acute or convalescent COVID-19. The CDR3 runs from the conserved cysteine through the conserved F or W. Fields, in order: CDR3 length, V gene, J gene, D gene, clone size, CDR3 protein, CDR3 DNA. D genes are given only for firm matches. Rows give clone size only sometimes, using once, few, many, or a class for an expanded clone.

13	TRBV10-2	TRBJ1-2	TRBD1	-	CASTPGTGYGYTF	TGCGCCAGCACCCCAGGGACAGGCTATGGCTACACCTTC
17	TRBV28	TRBJ2-7	TRBD2	-	CASSFLLAGVNSYEQYF	TGTGCCAGCAGTTTCTTGTTAGCGGGAGTTAACTCCTACGAGCAGTACTTC
13	TRBV19	TRBJ2-5	-	once	CASSSTGWETQYF	TGTGCCAGTAGTTCGACAGGCTGGGAGACCCAGTACTTC
16	TRBV27	TRBJ1-5	TRBD1	once	CASSLRSGGGNQPQHF	TGTGCCAGCAGTCTTCGATCAGGGGGCGGCAATCAGCCCCAGCATTTT
13	TRBV30	TRBJ2-3	-	-	CAWRDGIADTQYF	TGTGCCTGGAGAGACGGGATTGCAGATACGCAGTATTTT
13	TRBV2	TRBJ2-3	TRBD2	-	CASLAGRADTQYF	TGTGCCAGCCTAGCGGGACGGGCAGATACGCAGTATTTT
14	TRBV5-4	TRBJ2-1	-	-	CAISLMNRAGEQFF	TGTGCCATCTCGCTTATGAACAGGGCCGGTGAGCAGTTCTTC
15	TRBV18	TRBJ2-3	-	-	CASSPLGTNTDTQYF	TGTGCCAGCTCACCACTCGGTACCAACACAGATACGCAGTATTTT
13	TRBV7-2	TRBJ2-7	TRBD1	few	CASSWDRAYEQYF	TGTGCCAGCAGCTGGGACAGGGCCTACGAGCAGTACTTC
14	TRBV5-1	TRBJ1-1	TRBD1	few	CASSGQGMNTEAFF	TGCGCCAGCAGCGGACAGGGAATGAACACTGAAGCTTTCTTT
15	TRBV5-1	TRBJ1-1	-	few	CASSLAGAGDLEAFF	TGCGCCAGCAGCTTGGCCGGGGCAGGGGACCTTGAAGCTTTCTTT
16	TRBV5-1	TRBJ2-3	TRBD2	-	CASSLTGTSGRYTQYF	TGCGCCAGCAGCTTGACCGGGACTAGCGGGAGGTATACGCAGTATTTT
15	TRBV18	TRBJ1-3	TRBD1	few	CASSMDRVGGNTIYF	TGTGCCAGCTCAATGGACAGGGTCGGCGGAAACACCATATATTTT
16	TRBV5-1	TRBJ1-5	-	-	CASSPDSPSLDQPQHF	TGCGCCAGCAGCCCAGATAGCCCGTCCCTAGATCAGCCCCAGCATTTT
15	TRBV11-1	TRBJ1-1	-	once	CASSLGAGTNTEAFF	TGTGCCAGCAGCTTAGGCGCAGGAACAAACACTGAAGCTTTCTTT
16	TRBV6-5	TRBJ2-7	TRBD1	-	CASSLQGAASGYEQYF	TGTGCCAGCAGTTTACAGGGGGCGGCTAGCGGCTACGAGCAGTACTTC
14	TRBV7-9	TRBJ2-1	-	-	CASIRGLTSNEQFF	TGTGCCAGCATCCGCGGGCTAACCTCGAATGAGCAGTTCTTC
17	TRBV5-5	TRBJ2-3	-	few	CASSFFRGGGETDTQYF	TGTGCCAGCAGCTTTTTTAGGGGAGGGGGAGAGACAGATACGCAGTATTTT
13	TRBV28	TRBJ1-2	TRBD1	-	CASSSLDRDGYTF	TGTGCCAGCAGTTCCTTGGACAGGGACGGCTACACCTTC
17	TRBV27	TRBJ2-6	-	-	CASSFSSGGAGANVLTF	TGTGCCAGCAGTTTTTCCTCGGGGGGCGCTGGGGCCAACGTCCTGACTTTC
15	TRBV6-6	TRBJ1-5	-	-	CASSYGRRGNQPQHF	TGTGCCAGCAGTTACGGGAGAAGGGGCAATCAGCCCCAGCATTTT
14	TRBV3-1/TRBV3-2	TRBJ2-7	-	-	CASSLGDKAYEQYF	TGTGCCAGCAGCCTTGGGGACAAGGCCTACGAGCAGTACTTC
19	TRBV15	TRBJ2-1	TRBD2	few	CATSRGRLAGGSSYNEQFF	TGTGCCACCAGCAGAGGCAGACTAGCGGGAGGGAGCTCCTACAATGAGCAGTTCTTC
13	TRBV18	TRBJ2-7	TRBD1	-	CASFADRGWEQYF	TGTGCCAGCTTTGCGGACAGGGGTTGGGAGCAGTACTTC
16	TRBV9	TRBJ1-5	-	-	CASSPGTSFSNQPQHF	TGTGCCAGCAGCCCCGGGACTTCGTTTAGCAATCAGCCCCAGCATTTT
15	TRBV6-5	TRBJ1-2	-	-	CASSYSKLTNYGYTF	TGTGCCAGCAGTTACTCGAAGCTTACTAACTATGGCTACACCTTC
15	TRBV29-1	TRBJ2-7	-	-	CSVEGGRESRDEQYF	TGCAGCGTTGAAGGAGGAAGGGAAAGCAGGGACGAGCAGTACTTC
13	TRBV6-1	TRBJ1-3	-	-	CASSEQGGNTIYF	TGTGCCAGCAGTGAACAGGGAGGGAACACCATATATTTT
15	TRBV2	TRBJ2-5	-	-	CASTAGNTYQETQYF	TGTGCCAGCACCGCAGGGAACACGTACCAAGAGACCCAGTACTTC
14	TRBV7-9	TRBJ1-1	-	many	CASSLFSGETEAFF	TGTGCCAGCAGCTTATTCTCTGGAGAAACTGAAGCTTTCTTT
17	TRBV19	TRBJ1-2	-	few	CASSISPRQNLNYGYTF	TGTGCCAGTAGTATCTCTCCTCGACAGAACCTTAACTATGGCTACACCTTC
16	TRBV7-2	TRBJ1-4	-	-	CASSSPGDATNEKLFF	TGTGCCAGCAGCTCCCCCGGAGATGCAACTAATGAAAAACTGTTTTTT
13	TRBV27	TRBJ2-7	TRBD1	once	CASSPGTEGSKYF	TGTGCCAGCAGTCCTGGGACAGAGGGGAGTAAGTACTTC
11	TRBV7-3	TRBJ1-1	-	-	CASSDGGEAFF	TGTGCCAGCAGCGACGGGGGGGAAGCTTTCTTT
15	TRBV5-1	TRBJ1-1	TRBD1	once	CASSDPGQGSTEAFF	TGCGCCAGCAGCGACCCGGGACAGGGGAGCACTGAAGCTTTCTTT
13	TRBV10-3	TRBJ2-1	TRBD2	-	CAIERENYNEQFF	TGTGCCATTGAGCGGGAGAACTACAATGAGCAGTTCTTC
14	TRBV6-1	TRBJ1-3	-	few	CASSSMSSGNTIYF	TGTGCCAGCAGCTCGATGAGCTCTGGAAACACCATATATTTT
17	TRBV6-2/TRBV6-3	TRBJ2-1	TRBD2	few	CASSPSGRPSSYNEQFF	TGTGCCAGCAGTCCGAGCGGGAGGCCAAGCTCCTACAATGAGCAGTTCTTC
17	TRBV28	TRBJ2-2	TRBD1	-	CASSPLGGASNTGELFF	TGTGCCAGCAGTCCTCTAGGGGGCGCTTCGAACACCGGGGAGCTGTTTTTT
13	TRBV28	TRBJ1-2	TRBD1	-	CASRGGQSYGYTF	TGTGCCAGCAGGGGGGGACAGTCCTATGGCTACACCTTC
15	TRBV19	TRBJ2-6	TRBD1	-	CASKITGAGANVLTF	TGTGCCAGTAAGATAACAGGGGCTGGGGCCAACGTCCTGACTTTC
14	TRBV7-8	TRBJ2-1	TRBD2	once	CASSPMTSGNEQFF	TGTGCCAGCAGCCCCATGACTAGCGGAAATGAGCAGTTCTTC
14	TRBV6-6	TRBJ2-7	TRBD2	-	CASSYGTSGYEQYF	TGTGCCAGCAGTTACGGGACTAGCGGATACGAGCAGTACTTC
14	TRBV2	TRBJ2-1	-	-	CASTREGAYNEQFF	TGTGCCAGCACTCGTGAAGGGGCCTACAATGAGCAGTTCTTC
17	TRBV21-1	TRBJ1-6	-	-	CASSKWPSQGRRSPLHF	TGTGCCAGCAGCAAATGGCCTTCCCAGGGTAGGCGGTCACCCCTCCACTTT
14	TRBV7-2	TRBJ1-2	TRBD1	few	CASSLDWTGAGYTF	TGTGCCAGCAGCTTAGACTGGACAGGGGCTGGCTACACCTTC
14	TRBV6-5	TRBJ2-7	-	-	CASRGAPPSYEQYF	TGTGCCAGCAGGGGGGCTCCACCTTCCTACGAGCAGTACTTC
13	TRBV20-1	TRBJ1-2	-	-	CSASGAENYGYTF	TGCAGTGCTAGTGGCGCGGAGAACTATGGCTACACCTTC
15	TRBV6-5	TRBJ1-2	TRBD1	-	CASRETGNVRYGYTF	TGTGCCAGCAGGGAGACAGGGAACGTACGTTATGGCTACACCTTC
14	TRBV3-1/TRBV3-2	TRBJ1-1	-	-	CASSQRGGRTEAFF	TGTGCCAGCAGCCAACGGGGGGGTCGAACTGAAGCTTTCTTT
15	TRBV2	TRBJ2-1	-	few	CASRETVGAWNEQFF	TGTGCCAGCAGGGAGACTGTGGGGGCATGGAATGAGCAGTTCTTC
14	TRBV19	TRBJ1-2	TRBD1	-	CASSSPGDRGGYTF	TGTGCCAGTAGTTCGCCCGGGGACAGGGGTGGCTACACCTTC
12	TRBV29-1	TRBJ2-1	-	-	CSVDSTYNEQFF	TGCAGCGTGGACAGTACCTACAATGAGCAGTTCTTC
15	TRBV9	TRBJ2-1	TRBD1	-	CASSVRQGAGNEQFF	TGTGCCAGCAGCGTCCGACAGGGGGCGGGCAATGAGCAGTTCTTC
13	TRBV5-4	TRBJ2-7	-	-	CASSPEGTYEQYF	TGTGCCAGCAGCCCGGAGGGAACCTACGAGCAGTACTTC
11	TRBV2	TRBJ1-2	-	-	CASRDTGLDTF	TGTGCCAGCAGGGACACAGGTCTTGACACCTTC
15	TRBV7-8	TRBJ1-5	TRBD1	-	CASSLDRGRGQPQHF	TGTGCCAGCAGCTTGGACAGGGGGCGAGGTCAGCCCCAGCATTTT
14	TRBV18	TRBJ2-7	-	few	CASSPGTLAYEQYF	TGTGCCAGCTCTCCCGGGACATTGGCCTACGAGCAGTACTTC
12	TRBV6-6	TRBJ1-1	-	-	CASSSQGFRAFF	TGTGCCAGCAGTTCCCAGGGGTTCCGTGCTTTCTTT